This TCR beta chain was observed in a study of Graves' ophthalmopathy and Graves' hyperthyroidism. Study at large: Peripheral blood samples were taken at initial diagnosis, before any treatment. The study, taken as a whole, reports: Thyroid clonotypes that were expanded above 0.001 frequency mostly also appeared in blood.

Researchers turned away patients with other autoimmune diseases, uncontrolled infections, pregnancy or lactation. Clinicians diagnosed using symptoms, serum thyroxine, TRAb, thyroid ultrasound and orbital computed tomography. As to this clonotype: The antigen is undetermined.

CDR3 regions of TCR beta were amplified from RNA transcripts. Second-round multiplex PCR came after a first-round RT-PCR that employed HTBI primers. TCRdb independently ran MiXCR on the multiplex PCR reads; one entry per CDR3 protein. In the table there are about 640,000 distinct CDR3 sequences, more than 40% of which are singletons. CDR1 and CDR2 from the germline V gene are SGHAT and FQDESV (reference sequence). CDR3 length equals 14 residues. The germline V and J ends were trimmed by 5 bases and 7 bases, with 15 bases remaining between them. The source is an adult man with Graves' ophthalmopathy. The chain has TRBV11-1 and TRBJ1-5; TRBD1 is a possible D gene (6 bases). Sequencing was performed on peripheral blood. This chain's CDR3 is CASSGGQGGQPQHF. The CDR3 nucleotides are TGTGCCAGCAGCGGGGGCCAGGGAGGGCAGCCCCAGCATTTT.